What follows is one T cell receptor (beta chain) and its context. Naive CD8 populations comprised CD45RO-negative cells positively selected for CCR7, excluding terminally differentiated effector memory CD45RA+ cells. The data were obtained in a study of shared clonotypes between healthy human individuals. The CDR3 spans 12 residues. Looked up from germline, CDR1 is MNHEY and CDR2 is SVGAGI. Trimming cost V 4 bases and J 11 bases, with 14 bases left between them. The assay was immunoSEQ multiplex PCR, and TCRdb's table has in-frame clones only and misses some. The data hold 760,000 or so clones, with 96% observed a single time.

This chain links TRBV6-5 with TRBJ2-5, with D perhaps assigned TRBD1 or TRBD2 (5 bases each). Input material: naive CD8+ T cells sorted from blood. The sequence was obtained from a man between 25 and 39 years old in good health. CDR3 sequence reads: CASSSSGTKQYF. The CDR3 DNA follows: TGTGCCAGCAGTTCCTCCGGGACCAAGCAGTACTTC.